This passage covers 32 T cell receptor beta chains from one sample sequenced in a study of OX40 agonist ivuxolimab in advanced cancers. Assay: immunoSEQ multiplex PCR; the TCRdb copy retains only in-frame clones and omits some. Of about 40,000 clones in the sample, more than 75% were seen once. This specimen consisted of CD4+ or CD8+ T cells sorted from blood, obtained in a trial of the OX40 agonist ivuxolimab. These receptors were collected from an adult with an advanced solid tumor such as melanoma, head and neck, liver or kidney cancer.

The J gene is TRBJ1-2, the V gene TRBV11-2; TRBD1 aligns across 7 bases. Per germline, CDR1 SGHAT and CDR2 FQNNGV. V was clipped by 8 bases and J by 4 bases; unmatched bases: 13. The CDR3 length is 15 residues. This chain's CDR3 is CASSRGQESTYGYTF. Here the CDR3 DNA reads TGTGCCAGCTCCCGAGGACAGGAATCCACCTATGGCTACACCTTC. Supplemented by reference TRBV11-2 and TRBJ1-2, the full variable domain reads EAGVAQSPRYKIIEKRQSVAFWCNPISGHATLYWYQQILGQGPKLLIQFQNNGVVDDSQLPKDRFSAERLKGVDSTLKIQPAKLEDSAVYLCASSRGQESTYGYTFGSGTRLTVV.

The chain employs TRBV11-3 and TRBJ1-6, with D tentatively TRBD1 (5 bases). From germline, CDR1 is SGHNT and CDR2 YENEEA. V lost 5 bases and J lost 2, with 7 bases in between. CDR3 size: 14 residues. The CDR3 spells CASSLGAYNSPLHF. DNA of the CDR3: TGTGCCAGCAGCCTGGGGGCCTATAATTCACCCCTCCACTTT.

The CDR3 coding sequence is TGTGCCAGCAGTCCTGGAGGACCTGATAGGTCCCAGCATTTT. Translating gives CASSPGGPDRSQHF. The chain joins TRBV27 to TRBJ1-5; D unclear. Trimming removed 5 bases at V and 11 bases at J, with 19 bases between. This CDR3 is 14 amino acids long. Germline-derived CDR1 and CDR2 are MNHEY and SMNVEV (reference sequence).

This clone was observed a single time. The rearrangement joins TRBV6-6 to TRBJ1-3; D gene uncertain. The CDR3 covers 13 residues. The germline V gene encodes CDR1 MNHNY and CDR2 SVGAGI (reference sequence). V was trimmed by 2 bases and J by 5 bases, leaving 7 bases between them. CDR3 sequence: CASSYDGRNTIYF. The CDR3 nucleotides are TGTGCCAGCAGTTACGATGGCCGAAACACCATATATTTT.

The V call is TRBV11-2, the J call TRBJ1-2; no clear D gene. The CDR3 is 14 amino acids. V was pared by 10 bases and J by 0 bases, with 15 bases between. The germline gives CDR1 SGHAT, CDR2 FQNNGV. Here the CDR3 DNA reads TGTGCCATCCAACTGGGGTGGCCTAACTATGGCTACACCTTC. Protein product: CAIQLGWPNYGYTF.

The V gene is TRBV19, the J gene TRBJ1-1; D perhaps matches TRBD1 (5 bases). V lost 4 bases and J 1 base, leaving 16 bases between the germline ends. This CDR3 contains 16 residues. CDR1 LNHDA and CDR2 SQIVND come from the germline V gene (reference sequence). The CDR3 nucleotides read TGTGCCAGTAGTACCTTCCCACTAGACAGGAACACTGAAGCTTTCTTT. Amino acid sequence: CASSTFPLDRNTEAFF.

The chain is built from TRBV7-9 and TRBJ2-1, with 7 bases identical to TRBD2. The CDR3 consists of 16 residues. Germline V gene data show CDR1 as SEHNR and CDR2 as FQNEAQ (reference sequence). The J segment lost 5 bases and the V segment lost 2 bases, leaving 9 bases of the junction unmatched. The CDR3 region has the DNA TGTGCCAGCAGCTTACTTACCAGCGGGGTAAACAATGAGCAGTTCTTC. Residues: CASSLLTSGVNNEQFF. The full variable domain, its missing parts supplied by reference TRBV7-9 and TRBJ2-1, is DTGVSQNPRHKITKRGQNVTFRCDPISEHNRLYWYRQTLGQGPEFLTYFQNEAQLEKSRLLSDRFSAERPKGSFSTLEIQRTEQGDSAMYLCASSLLTSGVNNEQFFGPGTRLTVL.

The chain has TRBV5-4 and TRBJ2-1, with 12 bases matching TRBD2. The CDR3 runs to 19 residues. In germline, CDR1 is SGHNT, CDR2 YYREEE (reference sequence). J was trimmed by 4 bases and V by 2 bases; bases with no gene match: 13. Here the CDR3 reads CASSFELAGGLYVYNEQFF. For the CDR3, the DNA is TGTGCCAGCAGCTTCGAACTAGCGGGAGGTCTGTACGTATACAATGAGCAGTTCTTC.

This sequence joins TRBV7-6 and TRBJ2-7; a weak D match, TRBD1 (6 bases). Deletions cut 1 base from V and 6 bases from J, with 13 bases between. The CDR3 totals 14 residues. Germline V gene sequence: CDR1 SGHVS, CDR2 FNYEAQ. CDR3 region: CASSLEDGGLEQYF. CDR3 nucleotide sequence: TGTGCCAGCAGCTTAGAAGATGGGGGCCTCGAGCAGTACTTC.

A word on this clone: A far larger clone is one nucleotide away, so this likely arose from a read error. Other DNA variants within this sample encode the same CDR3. The CDR3 DNA sequence: TGTGCCAGCAGCCAAGAGGGACTCCCTTACAATGAGCAGTTCTTC. Translated, it gives CASSQEGLPYNEQFF. V and J are TRBV5-4 and TRBJ2-1, with D possibly matching TRBD2 (6 bases). The CDR3 sequence is 15 residues long. Trimming took off 4 bases at V and 4 bases at J, with 15 bases between the two ends. Germline V gives CDR1 SGHNT, CDR2 YYREEE (reference sequence).

The CDR3 DNA follows: TGTGCCTGGAGCCCCCATAGCAATCAGCCCCAGCATTTT. Translated, it gives CAWSPHSNQPQHF. The J gene is TRBJ1-5, the V gene TRBV30; D unclear. This CDR3 spans 13 amino acids. Trimming removed 3 bases at V and 0 bases at J, with 6 bases between. From germline, CDR1 is GTSNPN and CDR2 SVGIG (reference sequence).

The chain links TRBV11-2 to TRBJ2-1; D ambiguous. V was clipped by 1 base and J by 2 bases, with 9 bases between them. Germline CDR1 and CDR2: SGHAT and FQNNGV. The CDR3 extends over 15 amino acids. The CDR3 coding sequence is TGTGCCAGCAGCTTAGGTGGTTCCACCTACAATGAGCAGTTCTTC. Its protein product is CASSLGGSTYNEQFF.

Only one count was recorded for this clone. In DNA form, the CDR3 reads TGTGCCAGCAGTGACCTCGGGCTAGCGGAATACGAGCAGTACTTC. Residues: CASSDLGLAEYEQYF. This rearrangement joins TRBV2 to TRBJ2-7; TRBD2 matches at 7 bases. This CDR3 has 15 amino acids. Trimming took 3 bases from V and 4 from J; bases not matched to a gene: 9. Germline loops: CDR1 SNHLY, CDR2 FYNNEI.

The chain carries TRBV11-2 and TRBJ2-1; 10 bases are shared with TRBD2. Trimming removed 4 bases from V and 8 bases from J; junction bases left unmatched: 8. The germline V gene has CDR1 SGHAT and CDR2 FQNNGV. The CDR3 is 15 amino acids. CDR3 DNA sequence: TGTGCCAGCAGCTCCTTCCAGCGGGAGGGCCATGAGCAGTTCTTC. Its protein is CASSSFQREGHEQFF.

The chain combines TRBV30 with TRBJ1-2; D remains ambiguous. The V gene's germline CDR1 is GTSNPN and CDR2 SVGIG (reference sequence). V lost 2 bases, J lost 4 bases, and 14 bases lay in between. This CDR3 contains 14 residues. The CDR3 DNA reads TGTGCCTGGAGTCCGGACCCCGCGAGCTATGGCTACACCTTC. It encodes CAWSPDPASYGYTF. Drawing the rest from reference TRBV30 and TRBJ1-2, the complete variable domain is SQTIHQWPATLVQPVGSPLSLECTVEGTSNPNLYWYRQAAGRGLQLLFYSVGIGQISSEVPQNLSASRPQDRQFILSSKKLLLSDSGFYLCAWSPDPASYGYTFGSGTRLTVV.

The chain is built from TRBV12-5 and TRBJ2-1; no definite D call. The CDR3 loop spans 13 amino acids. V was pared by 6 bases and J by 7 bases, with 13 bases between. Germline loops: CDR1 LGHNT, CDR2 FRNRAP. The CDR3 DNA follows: TGTGCTAGTGGCTCCGTGATGGGGAATGAGCAGTTCTTC. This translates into CASGSVMGNEQFF. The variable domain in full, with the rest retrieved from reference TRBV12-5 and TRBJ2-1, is DARVTQTPRHKVTEMGQEVTMRCQPILGHNTVFWYRQTMMQGLELLAYFRNRAPLDDSGMPKDRFSAEMPDATLATLKIQPSEPRDSAVYFCASGSVMGNEQFFGPGTRLTVL.

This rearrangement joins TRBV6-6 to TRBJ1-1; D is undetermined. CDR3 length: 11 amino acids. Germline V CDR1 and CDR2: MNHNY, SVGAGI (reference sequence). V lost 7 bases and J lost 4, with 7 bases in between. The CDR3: CASKRGTEAFF. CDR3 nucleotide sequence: TGTGCCAGCAAAAGAGGCACTGAAGCTTTCTTT.

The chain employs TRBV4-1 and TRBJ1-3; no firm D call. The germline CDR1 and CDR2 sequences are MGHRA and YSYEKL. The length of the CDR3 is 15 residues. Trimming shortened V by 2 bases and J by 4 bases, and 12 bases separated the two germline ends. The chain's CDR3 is CASSQTQASGNTIYF. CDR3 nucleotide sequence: TGCGCCAGCAGCCAAACCCAGGCATCCGGAAACACCATATATTTT.

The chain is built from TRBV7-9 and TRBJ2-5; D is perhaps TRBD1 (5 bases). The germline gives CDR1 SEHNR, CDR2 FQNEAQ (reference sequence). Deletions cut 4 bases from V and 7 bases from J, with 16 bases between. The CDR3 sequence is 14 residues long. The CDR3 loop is CASSYNRNGGTQYF. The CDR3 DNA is TGTGCCAGCAGCTACAACAGGAACGGCGGGACCCAGTACTTC.

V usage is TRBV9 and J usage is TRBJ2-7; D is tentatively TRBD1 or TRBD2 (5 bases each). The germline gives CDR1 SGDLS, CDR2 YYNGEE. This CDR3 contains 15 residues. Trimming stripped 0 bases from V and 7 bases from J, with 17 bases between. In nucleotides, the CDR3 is TGTGCCAGCAGCGTAGGTGAGGGACCCGCTAGGGAGCAGTACTTC. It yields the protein CASSVGEGPAREQYF.

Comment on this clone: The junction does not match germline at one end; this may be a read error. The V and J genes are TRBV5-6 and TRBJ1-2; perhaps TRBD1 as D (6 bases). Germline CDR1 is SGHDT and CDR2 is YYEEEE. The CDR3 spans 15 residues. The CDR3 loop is CASSYPGRQALGKAF. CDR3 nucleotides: TGTGCCAGCAGCTATCCCGGTAGACAGGCCCTCGGCAAAGCCTTC.

CDR3 amino acids: CATRGAGSNQPQHF. The CDR3 bases are TGTGCCACCAGGGGGGCGGGGAGTAATCAGCCCCAGCATTTT. The chain carries TRBV15 and TRBJ1-5; D possibly corresponds to TRBD1 (6 bases). V was clipped by 6 bases and J by 4 bases, with 13 bases between them. The CDR3 consists of 14 residues. Germline-derived CDR1 and CDR2 are LNHNV and YYDKDF (reference sequence). The full variable domain, rest sourced from reference TRBV15 and TRBJ1-5, is DAMVIQNPRYQVTQFGKPVTLSCSQTLNHNVMYWYQQKSSQAPKLLFHYYDKDFNNEADTPDNFQSRRPNTSFCFLDIRSPGLGDTAMYLCATRGAGSNQPQHFGDGTRLSIL.

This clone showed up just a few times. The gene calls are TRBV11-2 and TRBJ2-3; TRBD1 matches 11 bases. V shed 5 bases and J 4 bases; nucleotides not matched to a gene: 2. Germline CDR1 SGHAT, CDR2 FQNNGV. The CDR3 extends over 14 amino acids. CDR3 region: CASSQGQGADTQYF. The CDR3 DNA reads TGTGCCAGCAGCCAGGGACAGGGGGCAGATACGCAGTATTTT.

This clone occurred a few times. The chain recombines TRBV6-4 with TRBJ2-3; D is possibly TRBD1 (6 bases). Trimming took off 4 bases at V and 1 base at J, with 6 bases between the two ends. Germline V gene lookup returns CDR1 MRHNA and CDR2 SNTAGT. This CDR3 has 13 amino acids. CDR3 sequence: CASSAGGTDTQYF. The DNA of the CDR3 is TGTGCCAGCAGTGCAGGGGGCACAGATACGCAGTATTTT.

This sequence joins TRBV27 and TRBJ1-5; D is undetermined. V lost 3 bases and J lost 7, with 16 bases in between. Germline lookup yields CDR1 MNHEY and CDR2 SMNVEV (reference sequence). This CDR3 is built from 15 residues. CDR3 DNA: TGTGCCAGCAGTTTGAAACCGGGAGGATGGCAGCCCCAGCATTTT. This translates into CASSLKPGGWQPQHF.

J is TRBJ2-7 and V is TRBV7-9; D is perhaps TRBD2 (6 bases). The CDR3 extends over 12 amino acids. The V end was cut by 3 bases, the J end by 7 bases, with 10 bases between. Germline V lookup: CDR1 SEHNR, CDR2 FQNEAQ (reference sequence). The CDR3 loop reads CASSLPRGEQYF. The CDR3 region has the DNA TGTGCCAGCAGCTTGCCCCGGGGGGAGCAGTACTTC.

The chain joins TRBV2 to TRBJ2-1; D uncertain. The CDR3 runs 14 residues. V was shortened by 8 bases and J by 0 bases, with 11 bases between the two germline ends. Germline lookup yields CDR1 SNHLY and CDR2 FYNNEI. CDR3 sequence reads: CASLGVSSYNEQFF. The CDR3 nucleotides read TGTGCCAGCCTCGGAGTTAGCTCCTACAATGAGCAGTTCTTC.

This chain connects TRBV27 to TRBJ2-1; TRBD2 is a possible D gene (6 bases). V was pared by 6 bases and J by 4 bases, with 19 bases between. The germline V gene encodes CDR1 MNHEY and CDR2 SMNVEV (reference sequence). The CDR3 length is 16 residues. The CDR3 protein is CASSPWGVLKYNEQFF. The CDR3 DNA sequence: TGTGCCAGCAGCCCCTGGGGGGTATTGAAGTACAATGAGCAGTTCTTC.

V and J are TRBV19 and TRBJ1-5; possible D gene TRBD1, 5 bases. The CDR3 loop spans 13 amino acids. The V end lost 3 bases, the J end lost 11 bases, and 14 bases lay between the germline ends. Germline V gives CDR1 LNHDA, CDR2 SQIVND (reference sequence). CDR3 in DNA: TGTGCCAGTAGTATCCTGCAGGGATCGGCCCAGCATTTT. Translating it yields CASSILQGSAQHF.

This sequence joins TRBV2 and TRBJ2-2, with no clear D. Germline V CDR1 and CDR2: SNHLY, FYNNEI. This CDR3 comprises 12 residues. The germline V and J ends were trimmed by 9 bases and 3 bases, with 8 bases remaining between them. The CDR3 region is CARTLDTGELFF. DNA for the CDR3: TGTGCCAGAACCTTGGACACCGGGGAGCTGTTTTTT.

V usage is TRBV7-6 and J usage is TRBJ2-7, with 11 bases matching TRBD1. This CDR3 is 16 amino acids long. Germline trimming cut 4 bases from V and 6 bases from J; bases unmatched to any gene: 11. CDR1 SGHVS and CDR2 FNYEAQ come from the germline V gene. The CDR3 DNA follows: TGTGCCAGCAGCTCGCCTCCGGGACAGGGGGTTGGCGAGCAGTACTTC. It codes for CASSSPPGQGVGEQYF.

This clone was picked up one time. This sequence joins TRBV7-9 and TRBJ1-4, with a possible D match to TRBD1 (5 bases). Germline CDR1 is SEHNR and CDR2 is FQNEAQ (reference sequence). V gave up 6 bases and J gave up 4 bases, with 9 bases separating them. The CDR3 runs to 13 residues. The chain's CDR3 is CASRGGFNEKLFF. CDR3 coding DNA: TGTGCCAGCAGGGGGGGTTTTAATGAAAAACTGTTTTTT.